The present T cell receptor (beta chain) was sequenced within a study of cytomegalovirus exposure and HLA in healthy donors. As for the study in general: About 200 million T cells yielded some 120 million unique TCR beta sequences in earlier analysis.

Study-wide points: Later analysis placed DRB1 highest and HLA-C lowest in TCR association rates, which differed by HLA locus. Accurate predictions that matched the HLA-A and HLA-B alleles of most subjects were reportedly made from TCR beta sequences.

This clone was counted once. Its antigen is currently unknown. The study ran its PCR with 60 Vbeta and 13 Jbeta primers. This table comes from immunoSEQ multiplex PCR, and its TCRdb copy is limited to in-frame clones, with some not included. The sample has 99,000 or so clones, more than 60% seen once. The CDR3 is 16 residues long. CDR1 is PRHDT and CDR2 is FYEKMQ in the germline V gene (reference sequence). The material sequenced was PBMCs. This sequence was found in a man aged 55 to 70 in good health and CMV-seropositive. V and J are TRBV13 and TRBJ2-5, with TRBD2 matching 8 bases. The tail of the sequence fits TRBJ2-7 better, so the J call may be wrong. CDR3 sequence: CASSVQGGGPPYEQYF. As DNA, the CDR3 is TGTGCCAGCAGCGTACAGGGCGGGGGGCCCCCCTACGAGCAGTACTTC.